This TCR beta chain was recorded in a study of glioma-infiltrating T cells after dendritic cell vaccination (dated by TCRdb to 2016 to 2017). For context, the study as a whole: The cohort included about 15 glioblastoma patients drawn from Phase I and II dendritic cell vaccination trials, of whom 9 were newly diagnosed and 6 had recurrent disease. Between the early 2000s and the early 2010s, the patients were given dendritic cell vaccination pulsed with autologous tumor lysate. To make the vaccine, monocyte-derived dendritic cells were cultured for 7 to 8 days with IL-4 and GM-CSF and then pulsed overnight with autologous tumor lysate. Each patient got three intradermal injections of the dendritic cell vaccine, spaced at biweekly intervals, in the arm below the axilla. Tumor-infiltrating lymphocyte content was quantified and tumor and blood repertoires were compared in dendritic cell-vaccinated glioblastoma patients by deep sequencing of TCR beta CDR3 regions. Survival after dendritic cell vaccination was correlated with TCR sequencing metrics, such as TIL content and the overlap between tumor and blood repertoires.

TCRB CDR3 regions were amplified from roughly 1.8 ug genomic DNA, or all available DNA if less, using the immunoSEQ assay. The multiplex PCR relied on 60 forward primers for TCR V beta segments and 13 reverse primers for J beta segments. To estimate the number of reads per starting template, synthetic control templates were added to each sample at limiting dilution. Sequencing produced 87 bp reads on the Illumina HiSeq System. The study's processing was this. PCR and sequencing errors were removed by merging closely related sequences with a nearest neighbor algorithm. TCR overlap was defined as the percentage of unique tumor TCR beta sequences that were also present in the same patient's peripheral blood. The table was pulled from immuneACCESS by TCRdb, which kept in-frame rearrangements only. Such tables lose some clones; where checked, under half of the loss comes from unresolved V genes, and the rest has no known cause. D and trimming come from the DNA, and the V and J calls and clone size come from that table. The sample table holds 98,000 or so clones, of which 80% were seen once. Of the sample, about 5.7% is held by the ten largest clones.

The time point label of this sample denotes: after dendritic cell vaccination, including at tumor progression/relapse. Selection of patients required sufficient residual fresh-frozen tumor tissue and over two years of available survival data. Molecular status otherwise varied across the glioblastoma patients, but none of them carried an isocitrate dehydrogenase mutation. PBMC were collected before vaccination, two weeks after the third vaccination, and at tumor progression if progression occurred. The Qiagen DNeasy Blood extraction Kit was used to extract genomic DNA. General conclusions and limits of the study: Higher estimated pretreatment TIL content predicted longer time to progression and overall survival after dendritic cell vaccination. No direct relationship between TCR clonality and survival was found, suggesting that a diverse polyclonal response may matter. The three-group TCR overlap response model was characterized as speculative, and prospective validation of the model was stated to be required. The cohort was small and heterogeneous, with few patients having full blood and tumor sets and even fewer initial-recurrent tumor pairs.

V gives up 4 bases and J gives up 6 bases, and the segment between their germline ends measures 19 bases. The CDR3 contains 15 residues, cysteine and phenylalanine counted. Only the CDR3 region is kept as DNA, spanning 45 bases read in frame from base 1. The CDR1 and CDR2 encoded by the germline V gene are LGHNA and YNFKEQ. Comment on this clone: Its binding antigen is unknown. No base quality information exists; no much larger clone differs at one position.

This specimen consisted of blood, obtained after dendritic cell vaccination. The sequence joins TRBV4-2 to TRBJ2-7; the D region possibly corresponds to TRBD2 (7 bases align). This clonotype originated in a human donor with glioblastoma. CDR3 loop: CASSPSHRGAREQYF. The nucleotides are TGTGCCAGCAGCCCAAGTCATCGGGGGGCGCGCGAGCAGTACTTC.